These 19 T cell receptor beta chains were sequenced from one sample in a study of control samples from healthy donors and cancer patients. The protocol was immunoSEQ multiplex PCR, while the TCRdb copy is restricted to in-frame clones and leaves out a portion. The sample carries around 85,000 clones, roughly 89% recorded once. Input material: blood. The origin of the receptors is a woman in her sixties or seventies in good health.

The CDR3 sequence: CASSPAGDSSTEAFF. The CDR3 DNA sequence: TGTGCCAGCAGCCCGGCGGGGGACAGCAGCACTGAAGCTTTCTTT. The rearrangement uses TRBV9 and TRBJ1-1; TRBD1 aligns across 7 bases. Germline assignment: CDR1 SGDLS and CDR2 YYNGEE. The CDR3 is 15 amino acids. The V gene end was trimmed by 4 bases and the J gene end by 4 bases; junction bases not matched to a gene: 10. Supplemented by reference TRBV9 and TRBJ1-1, the full variable domain reads DSGVTQTPKHLITATGQRVTLRCSPRSGDLSVYWYQQSLDQGLQFLIQYYNGEERAKGNILERFSAQQFPDLHSELNLSSLELGDSALYFCASSPAGDSSTEAFFGQGTRLTVV.

The chain carries TRBV2 and TRBJ1-4, with D possibly being TRBD1 (6 bases). Between the trimmed V and J ends, which lost 8 bases and 4 bases, there was a span of 11 bases. The CDR3 contains 13 residues. In germline, CDR1 is SNHLY, CDR2 FYNNEI. The CDR3 here is CASSQGLNEKLFF. In nucleotides, the CDR3 is TGTGCCAGCTCACAGGGACTTAATGAAAAACTGTTTTTT.

The chain has TRBV4-1 and TRBJ2-2; 9 bases line up with TRBD1. Germline V gene data show CDR1 as MGHRA and CDR2 as YSYEKL. V shed 6 bases, J shed 4 bases, and the junction held 6 bases outside the gene matches. CDR3 length: 15 residues. This CDR3 reads CASSSGTGSTGELFF. The CDR3 coding sequence is TGCGCCAGCAGTTCCGGGACAGGGTCCACCGGGGAGCTGTTTTTT.

The rearrangement links TRBV5-6 to TRBJ1-1; no clear D gene. V lost 1 base and J 4 bases, leaving 5 bases between the germline ends. From germline, CDR1 is SGHDT and CDR2 YYEEEE. This CDR3 contains 12 residues. The CDR3 nucleotides read TGTGCCAGCAGCTTGTGGAGCACTGAAGCTTTCTTT. Its protein product is CASSLWSTEAFF. Full variable domain (remainder filled in from reference TRBV5-6 and TRBJ1-1): DAGVTQSPTHLIKTRGQQVTLRCSPKSGHDTVSWYQQALGQGPQFIFQYYEEEERQRGNFPDRFSGHQFPNYSSELNVNALLLGDSALYLCASSLWSTEAFFGQGTRLTVV.

The V and J genes are TRBV5-1 and TRBJ2-7, with D possibly called TRBD1 or TRBD2 (5 bases each). V was cut by 1 base and J by 3 bases, with 11 bases left in between. The CDR3 covers 14 residues. CDR1 is SGHRS and CDR2 is YFSETQ in the germline V gene. The CDR3 here is CASSLFPGSYEQYF. CDR3 coding DNA: TGCGCCAGCAGCTTGTTTCCAGGGAGCTACGAGCAGTACTTC.

The chain combines TRBV7-2 with TRBJ2-1; 9 bases are a match to TRBD1. Trimming cost V 1 base and J 12 bases; bases outside gene matches: 10. Germline loops: CDR1 SGHTA, CDR2 FQGNSA. This CDR3 has 15 residues. For the CDR3, the DNA is TGTGCCAGCAGCTTAGGCGGACAGGGGCGTGTCGGGCAGTTCTTC. It encodes CASSLGGQGRVGQFF.

The gene calls are TRBV2 and TRBJ1-5, with unresolved D. Trimming took 6 bases from V and 3 from J, leaving 9 bases between them. There are 13 residues in the CDR3. From germline, CDR1 is SNHLY and CDR2 FYNNEI. CDR3 DNA sequence: TGTGCCAGCAGGCGGCAGCTCAATCAGCCCCAGCATTTT. The encoded protein is CASRRQLNQPQHF.

The chain recombines TRBV7-9 with TRBJ1-1; TRBD1 matches at 7 bases. The CDR3 consists of 14 residues. CDR1 is SEHNR and CDR2 is FQNEAQ in the germline V gene (reference sequence). V lost 1 base and J lost 3; bases outside the gene matches: 2. CDR3 residues: CASSLGQGDTEAFF. The CDR3 bases are TGTGCCAGCAGCTTAGGGCAGGGGGACACTGAAGCTTTCTTT.

The chain recombines TRBV6-4 with TRBJ2-7; 10 bases agree with TRBD2. J was trimmed by 0 bases and V by 4 bases; bases with no gene match: 3. CDR1 MRHNA and CDR2 SNTAGT come from the germline V gene. The CDR3 runs 15 residues. CDR3 loop: CASSVAGGPSYEQYF. The CDR3 DNA follows: TGTGCCAGCAGTGTAGCGGGGGGCCCCTCCTACGAGCAGTACTTC.

This sequence joins TRBV30 and TRBJ1-5; D call uncertain. The V end was cut by 2 bases, the J end by 0 bases, with 5 bases between. Germline values: CDR1 GTSNPN, CDR2 SVGIG (reference sequence). This CDR3 spans 13 amino acids. The DNA of the CDR3 is TGTGCCTGGAGTTTGTATAGCAATCAGCCCCAGCATTTT. Translated, it gives CAWSLYSNQPQHF.

This sequence joins TRBV7-9 and TRBJ1-3; 8 nucleotides line up with TRBD1. Germline V gives CDR1 SEHNR, CDR2 FQNEAQ (reference sequence). This CDR3 has 15 amino acids. V lost 5 bases to trimming and J lost 4 bases; unmatched junction nucleotides: 7. CDR3 in amino acids: CASSIRQGIGNTIYF. The CDR3 DNA sequence: TGTGCCAGCAGCATCAGACAGGGGATCGGAAACACCATATATTTT.

The J gene is TRBJ1-5, the V gene TRBV20-1; perhaps TRBD1 as D (5 bases). Germline V gene lookup returns CDR1 DFQATT and CDR2 SNEGSKA (reference sequence). V lost 3 bases to trimming and J lost 0 bases, with 12 bases between them. CDR3 length: 15 amino acids. The chain's CDR3 is CSASRGMGSNQPQHF. CDR3 nucleotide sequence: TGCAGTGCTAGTAGGGGAATGGGTAGCAATCAGCCCCAGCATTTT.

The V and J genes are TRBV11-3 and TRBJ2-3; 7 nucleotides match TRBD1. The CDR3 consists of 14 residues. V lost 6 bases to trimming and J lost 4 bases; unmatched junction nucleotides: 7. Germline loops: CDR1 SGHNT, CDR2 YENEEA. Here the CDR3 DNA reads TGTGCCAGCAGTCGAGACAGGGAAGCAGATACGCAGTATTTT. The encoded protein is CASSRDREADTQYF.

V gene TRBV4-3 combines with J gene TRBJ2-1; 14 bases agree with TRBD2. Germline assignment: CDR1 LGHNA and CDR2 YSLEER. Germline trimming cut 4 bases from V and 6 bases from J; bases unmatched to any gene: 5. The CDR3 consists of 16 residues. For the CDR3, the DNA is TGCGCCAGCAGCCCGACTAGCGGGAGGGCAGCCAATGAGCAGTTCTTC. Its protein is CASSPTSGRAANEQFF.

The V gene is TRBV5-1, the J gene TRBJ2-2, with 12 bases aligning to TRBD1. The germline CDR1 and CDR2 sequences are SGHRS and YFSETQ. The V and J ends lost 2 bases and 6 bases, in that order; junction bases with no gene match: 5. This CDR3 is 16 amino acids long. CDR3 in amino acids: CASSFQGQGASGELFF. The DNA for the CDR3 is TGCGCCAGCAGCTTTCAGGGACAGGGGGCTTCCGGGGAGCTGTTTTTT.

The chain uses TRBV19 and TRBJ1-1; D gene unclear. Germline V gene data show CDR1 as LNHDA and CDR2 as SQIVND (reference sequence). CDR3 length: 14 residues. Trimming removed 3 bases at V and 0 bases at J, with 8 bases between. Here the CDR3 DNA reads TGTGCCAGTAGTATTGGTGGGATGAACACTGAAGCTTTCTTT. As protein: CASSIGGMNTEAFF. The full variable domain, in which reference TRBV19 and TRBJ1-1 provide the parts outside the CDR3, is DGGITQSPKYLFRKEGQNVTLSCEQNLNHDAMYWYRQDPGQGLRLIYYSQIVNDFQKGDIAEGYSVSREKKESFPLTVTSAQKNPTAFYLCASSIGGMNTEAFFGQGTRLTVV.

The rearrangement joins TRBV7-8 to TRBJ1-1; 7 nucleotides agree with TRBD1. With 5 bases clipped from V and 6 bases from J, the junction kept 12 bases outside the gene matches. Germline assignment: CDR1 SGHVS and CDR2 FQNEAQ. CDR3 length: 15 residues. The CDR3 loop reads CASSLLTGQGAEAFF. The CDR3 DNA reads as TGTGCCAGCAGCCTCCTCACAGGGCAGGGGGCTGAAGCTTTCTTT.

The chain combines TRBV29-1 with TRBJ1-4; D not resolved. CDR3 length: 13 amino acids. The germline CDR1 and CDR2 sequences are SQVTM and ANQGSEA. Trimming left V 6 bases short and J 7 bases short, with 15 bases between. The CDR3 spells CSVLEFMGEKLFF. The CDR3, as DNA: TGCAGCGTCCTCGAATTCATGGGTGAAAAACTGTTTTTT.

This clone was seen just once. This sample includes further DNA sequences coding for the same CDR3. The chain carries TRBV6-6 and TRBJ1-2, with D perhaps TRBD1 (5 bases). The germline V gene encodes CDR1 MNHNY and CDR2 SVGAGI (reference sequence). The CDR3 runs to 16 residues. Deletions cut 0 bases from V and 8 bases from J, with 19 bases between. This CDR3 is CASSYSRGGAGGGYTF. DNA of the CDR3: TGTGCCAGCAGTTACTCGAGGGGAGGGGCCGGGGGGGGCTACACCTTC.